This paragraph reports one T cell receptor (beta chain). Its antigen is not known. Noted time point: cycle 4 day 1 (C4D1), after five to seven weeks of nivolumab. Brentuximab vedotin exposure varied among the patients, all of whom had relapsed after autologous stem cell transplantation. This sample is part of a study of PD-1 blockade in classical Hodgkin lymphoma. Study-level results: Relative to healthy donors, newly diagnosed patients reportedly had lower baseline TCR diversity, which was reported as lower still in relapsed/refractory patients. Complete responders' baseline diversity resembled that of newly diagnosed patients.

The table came from immunoSEQ multiplex PCR; TCRdb's copy has only in-frame clones and leaves some out. The data contain over 60,000 clones, around nine tenths of them singletons. This specimen was peripheral blood mononuclear cells (PBMCs), taken before the fourth cycle of nivolumab. This clonotype originated in a human donor with classical Hodgkin lymphoma.

The CDR3 reads CASSPDYSFNHEQYF. Here the CDR3 DNA reads TGTGCCAGCAGTCCGGACTATAGCTTCAACCACGAGCAGTACTTC. The chain uses TRBV27 and TRBJ2-7; possibly TRBD2 for D (6 bases). This CDR3 is built from 15 residues. Germline CDR1 is MNHEY and CDR2 is SMNVEV (reference sequence). V was pared by 5 bases and J by 5 bases, with 19 bases between.